These T cell receptor beta chains were read from a single sample in a study of T cell repertoires in cytomegalovirus infection. Antigens of these TCRs are unknown. From the reads, TCRdb called clonotypes with MiXCR, one entry per CDR3 protein. Found here are tens of thousands of distinct CDR3 sequences, 20% to 25% of them singletons; the top ten hold about 90%. Sequencing used CD8+ T cells from cultured PBMCs, obtained from culture after CMV antigen stimulation. The source of these receptors is a human donor in good health (CMV status not recorded). Some clones in this sample may be carry-over from other donors' samples. CDR3s include the opening cysteine and the closing phenylalanine or tryptophan. D genes are given only for firm matches. The size of a clone is reported for some rows only, either as once, few or many, or as a class for expanded clones.

few TRBJ2-7 TRBV7-2 TRBD2 TGTGCCAGCAGCCCGGGAGGGAGGACCTACGAGCAGTACTTC CASSPGGRTYEQYF
few TRBJ2-5 TRBV11-2 . TGTGCCAGCAGCTTGGAGTTCGCGGAGGAGACCCAGTACTTC CASSLEFAEETQYF
few TRBJ1-4 TRBV27 TRBD1 TGTGCCAGCAGTTTGTCCGGGACAGGGCTTGAAAAACTGTTTTTT CASSLSGTGLEKLFF
. TRBJ2-7 TRBV27 . TGTGCCAGCAGTCCCGGGACGTATTGGGGCGAGCAGTACTTC CASSPGTYWGEQYF
few TRBJ2-3 TRBV11-3 TRBD2 TGTGCCAGCAGCTTATCTCGCGGGAGGGCCGTACGCACAGATACGCAGTATTTT CASSLSRGRAVRTDTQYF
few TRBJ2-2 TRBV13 . TGTGCCAGCAGCCAACAGAACACCGGGGAGCTGTTTTTT CASSQQNTGELFF
. TRBJ2-7 TRBV11-2 . TGTGCCAGCAGCTTTTCCAGCGGCTCCTACGAGCAGTACTTC CASSFSSGSYEQYF
few TRBJ2-1 TRBV7-2 . TGTGCCAGCAGCTTAGGGGTCCTCGAGCAGTTCTTC CASSLGVLEQFF
. TRBJ1-1 TRBV19 . TGTGCCAGTAGTTGGGAAGGGGACACTGAAGCTTTCTTT CASSWEGDTEAFF
. TRBJ1-1 TRBV27 . TGTGCCAGCAGGGTAAAGGGGCACACTGAAGCTTTCTTT CASRVKGHTEAFF
. TRBJ1-1 TRBV6-1 . TGTGCCAGCAGTCGCAGGAACACTGAAGCTTTCTTT CASSRRNTEAFF
few TRBJ2-3 TRBV4-3 TRBD2 TGCGCCAGCAGCCAAGAGGTGTCTAGCGGGATACTCCATACGCAGTATTTT CASSQEVSSGILHTQYF
. TRBJ1-5 TRBV7-9 TRBD1 TGTGCCAGCAGCTTAGCAGGGGGCGGTCAGCCCCAGCATTTT CASSLAGGGQPQHF
few TRBJ2-5 TRBV25-1 . TGTGCCAGTAACTCGGGGGTGGAGACCCAGTACTTC CASNSGVETQYF
. TRBJ2-7 TRBV12-3/TRBV12-4 TRBD1 TGTGCCAGCAGGGGGACAGTCCGAAGCTCCTACGAGCAGTACTTC CASRGTVRSSYEQYF
few TRBJ2-3 TRBV5-5 TRBD2 TGTGCCAGCAGCCTTACTAGCGGGGGGCTTCGAAGCACAGATACGCAGTATTTT CASSLTSGGLRSTDTQYF
. TRBJ1-5 TRBV4-3 TRBD1 TGCGCCAGCAGCCAGGAAACAGGGGGTCAGCCCCAGCATTTT CASSQETGGQPQHF
few TRBJ1-2 TRBV27 . TGTGCCAGCAGTCCCCAAAATGGGTCCCCAAACTATGGCTACACCTTC CASSPQNGSPNYGYTF
. TRBJ2-7 TRBV7-2 . TGTGCCAGCAGCCTGGTGGGGGGTGGATCCTACGAGCAGTACTTC CASSLVGGGSYEQYF
. TRBJ1-5 TRBV6-1 . TGTGCCAGCAGTGTGTCGGCGAATCAGCCCCAGCATTTT CASSVSANQPQHF
few TRBJ1-5 TRBV6-1 . TGTGCCAGCCAGGCCTCCAGGGGAATCTTAAATCGTCAGCCCCAGCATTTT CASQASRGILNRQPQHF
. TRBJ2-2 TRBV11-1 TRBD1 TGTGCCAGCAGCGCTAGGACAGGGAAGAACACCGGGGAGCTGTTTTTT CASSARTGKNTGELFF
few TRBJ2-3 TRBV7-2 . TGTGCCAGCACCTGGGACCTAACTTCAGATACGCAGTATTTT CASTWDLTSDTQYF
. TRBJ1-4 TRBV6-2/TRBV6-3 . TGTGCCAGCAGTCTGCCCCGGTGGAATGAAAAACTGTTTTTT CASSLPRWNEKLFF
. TRBJ1-3 TRBV2 . TGTGCCAGCAGTTACAACCTCAGGGACTCTGGAAACACCATATATTTT CASSYNLRDSGNTIYF
. TRBJ1-2 TRBV20-1 . TGCAGTATATACGACCCAGCTAACTATGGCTACACCTTC CSIYDPANYGYTF
. TRBJ2-3 TRBV11-2 . TGTGCCAGCAGCTCTTCCACAGATACGCAGTATTTT CASSSSTDTQYF
. TRBJ2-5 TRBV7-8 TRBD2 TGTGCCAGCAGCTTAGTTACTAGCGAGGAAGAGACCCAGTACTTC CASSLVTSEEETQYF
. TRBJ1-2 TRBV7-8 . TGTGCCAGCAGCTTAGTCACGTCAGGAGCTCCTTATGGCTACACCTTC CASSLVTSGAPYGYTF
few TRBJ2-7 TRBV6-2/TRBV6-3 . TGTGCCAGCATCCCGACCGGATCTACCTACGAGCAGTACTTC CASIPTGSTYEQYF
. TRBJ2-1 TRBV12-3/TRBV12-4 . TGTGCCAGCAGGCAAGGCGGGGGCAGGTTCAATGAGCAGTTCTTC CASRQGGGRFNEQFF
few TRBJ2-1 TRBV11-1 . TGTGCCAGCAGCTTACCTCTGGAGACTAGTATCTACAATGAGCAGTTCTTC CASSLPLETSIYNEQFF
many TRBJ1-2 TRBV11-2 . TGTGCCAGCAGCTCCAGCTCGGGATCAAACTATGGCTACACCTTC CASSSSSGSNYGYTF
. TRBJ2-1 TRBV14 . TGTGCCAGCAGCCAAGTTTGGTGGGAAGGTGAGCAGTTCTTC CASSQVWWEGEQFF
few TRBJ2-1 TRBV12-3/TRBV12-4 . TGTGCCAGCAGGATCAGCAGCTCCTACAATGAGCAGTTCTTC CASRISSSYNEQFF
few TRBJ2-7 TRBV6-2/TRBV6-3 . TGTGCCAGCAGTTCGACTGCTACCTACGAGCAGTACTTC CASSSTATYEQYF
. TRBJ1-5 TRBV6-1 . TGTGCCAGCAGTGACAGGAGAAGCAATCAGCCCCAGCATTTT CASSDRRSNQPQHF
many TRBJ2-5 TRBV7-8 TRBD2 TGTGCCAGCAGCCTAGTGGCTAGCGGGATGTCCCAAGAGACCCAGTACTTC CASSLVASGMSQETQYF
. TRBJ2-2 TRBV6-4 TRBD2 TGTGCCAGCAGTGACTCTCCAGCGGGAGCCACCGGGGAGCTGTTTTTT CASSDSPAGATGELFF
. TRBJ1-1 TRBV14 . TGTGCCAGCAGCCACCCCGGGGCCACTGAAGCTTTCTTT CASSHPGATEAFF
few TRBJ1-1 TRBV12-3/TRBV12-4 . TGTGCCAGCAAGGTTGGACTCGAAGCTTTCTTT CASKVGLEAFF
few TRBJ2-2 TRBV7-8 TRBD1 TGTGCCAGCAGCTTAGTTGCCGGAAACAGGGGGTCGAACACCGGGGAGCTGTTTTTT CASSLVAGNRGSNTGELFF